These 14 T cell receptor beta chains were sequenced from one sample in a study of T cell repertoires in cytomegalovirus infection. TCRdb re-analysed the reads in MiXCR, keeping a single row per CDR3 protein. The table has approximately 140,000 distinct CDR3 sequences, 6.5% seen once. Sequenced sample: PBMCs. The receptors come from a human donor in good health (CMV status not recorded). Some clones in this sample may be carry-over from other donors' samples.

The chain recombines TRBV28 with TRBJ1-6; D is unresolved. The CDR3 totals 16 residues. V lost 2 bases and J 8 bases, leaving 16 bases between the germline ends. Germline CDR1 MDHEN, CDR2 SYDVKM. The CDR3 DNA reads TGTGCCAGCAGTTTAGAGTATGTAAAAACGGATTCACCCCTCCACTTT. This encodes CASSLEYVKTDSPLHF.

This clonotype showed up many times. The chain is built from TRBV7-2 and TRBJ2-2; D ambiguous. The V end was cut by 5 bases, the J end by 5 bases, with 3 bases between. This CDR3 spans 11 amino acids. CDR1 is SGHTA, CDR2 FQGNSA, per germline. The CDR3 nucleotides are TGTGCCAGCAGCCAAACCGGGGAGCTGTTTTTT. This translates into CASSQTGELFF.

Here the CDR3 reads CASSQDWDTYLYQETQYF. As DNA, the CDR3 is TGCGCCAGCAGCCAAGATTGGGACACCTATTTGTACCAAGAGACCCAGTACTTC. The chain joins TRBV4-3 to TRBJ2-5; D is perhaps TRBD1 (6 bases). The CDR3 sequence is 18 residues long. Trimming left V 0 bases short and J 0 bases short, with 17 bases between. CDR1 is LGHNA, CDR2 YSLEER, per germline.

Many counts were recorded for this clonotype. The chain employs TRBV7-8 and TRBJ2-5; D is possibly TRBD1 or TRBD2 (5 bases each). The CDR3 length is 14 residues. In germline, CDR1 is SGHVS, CDR2 FQNEAQ. Trimming shortened V by 2 bases and J by 1 base, and 8 bases separated the two germline ends. The CDR3 DNA follows: TGTGCCAGCAGCTTAAGTGGGACCCAAGAGACCCAGTACTTC. It translates to CASSLSGTQETQYF.

This clonotype came up many times. This rearrangement joins TRBV12-3 or TRBV12-4 to TRBJ2-7, with D maybe TRBD2 (5 bases). The ends were cut back, 6 bases at V and 2 bases at J, with 14 bases in the middle. CDR3 length: 14 amino acids. The CDR3 reads CASRNNRGTYEQYF. In nucleotides, the CDR3 is TGTGCCAGCAGAAATAATCGGGGAACCTACGAGCAGTACTTC.

The sample holds many counts of this clonotype. The genes are TRBV6-5 and TRBJ2-2; D remains unclear. This CDR3 region has 13 residues. CDR1 is MNHEY and CDR2 is SVGAGI in the germline V gene. V was trimmed by 4 bases and J by 3 bases, leaving 6 bases between them. The CDR3 region is CASSLGYTGELFF. The CDR3 DNA is TGTGCCAGCAGTTTAGGATACACCGGGGAGCTGTTTTTT.

This chain links TRBV12-3 or TRBV12-4 with TRBJ1-5; D ambiguous. CDR3 length: 16 amino acids. The V and J ends lost 6 bases and 0 bases respectively, with 15 bases between them. The DNA of the CDR3 is TGTGCCAGCAGCCCTGGCGTGGGGTATAGCAATCAGCCCCAGCATTTT. Protein product: CASSPGVGYSNQPQHF.

This clonotype was counted ten times or more. The rearrangement joins TRBV7-2 to TRBJ2-6; tentatively, D is TRBD1 (5 bases). The germline CDR1 and CDR2 sequences are SGHTA and FQGNSA. The length of the CDR3 is 15 residues. V dropped 1 base and J dropped 1 base, with 5 bases sitting between them. CDR3 DNA: TGTGCCAGCAGCTTAGGACAGTCTGGGGCCAACGTCCTGACTTTC. It is translated as CASSLGQSGANVLTF.

This clonotype was recorded at least ten times. The rearrangement links TRBV24-1 to TRBJ2-3, with D perhaps matching TRBD1 (6 bases). Trimming took 3 bases from V and 2 from J, leaving 14 bases between them. Germline V gene data show CDR1 as KGHDR and CDR2 as SFDVKD. The CDR3 sequence is 16 residues long. The DNA for the CDR3 is TGTGCCACCAGTGATCCCAGGGGTTTCCTCACAGATACGCAGTATTTT. It translates to CATSDPRGFLTDTQYF.

The chain uses TRBV20-1 and TRBJ2-3; the match to TRBD1 covers 10 bases. Germline CDR1 DFQATT, CDR2 SNEGSKA (reference sequence). V was pared by 6 bases and J by 6 bases, with 9 bases of the junction left unmatched. The CDR3 totals 14 residues. CDR3 DNA: TGCAGTGCCTTCAAGGGACAGGGGACCGATACGCAGTATTTT. Translated, it gives CSAFKGQGTDTQYF.

This clonotype has only a few counts. The rearrangement uses TRBV20-1 and TRBJ1-1; a weak D match, TRBD1 (6 bases). Looked up from germline, CDR1 is DFQATT and CDR2 is SNEGSKA (reference sequence). The CDR3 covers 18 residues. V lost 8 bases and J 1 base, leaving 29 bases between the germline ends. CDR3 sequence: CSPEMGRRGGRGNTEAFF. The CDR3 nucleotides are TGCAGTCCAGAGATGGGGAGGCGAGGGGGTCGGGGGAACACTGAAGCTTTCTTT.

Worth noting for this clonotype: This may be a read error, as it is one base from a much larger clone. V gene TRBV4-1 combines with J gene TRBJ1-2, with 9 bases matching TRBD1. CDR3 length: 15 residues. In germline, CDR1 is MGHRA, CDR2 YSYEKL. V was clipped by 4 bases and J by 8 bases; unmatched bases: 11. The CDR3 sequence: CASSLYSQGAEGYTF. The CDR3 DNA reads TGCGCCAGCAGCCTATATTCACAGGGGGCGGAAGGCTACACCTTC.

This clonotype was found many times. The chain is built from TRBV7-2 and TRBJ1-3; D is uncertain. The CDR3 covers 15 residues. Germline loops: CDR1 SGHTA, CDR2 FQGNSA. V gave up 5 bases and J gave up 0 bases, with 11 bases separating them. Here the CDR3 reads CASSPNGHSGNTIYF. The CDR3 DNA sequence: TGTGCCAGCAGCCCTAATGGCCACTCTGGAAACACCATATATTTT.

This clonotype was recorded many times. The chain recombines TRBV2 with TRBJ1-1; 8 bases match TRBD1. The germline CDR1 and CDR2 sequences are SNHLY and FYNNEI. V dropped 6 bases and J dropped 5; count of bases not matched to a gene: 8. The CDR3 consists of 14 residues. CDR3 nucleotide sequence: TGTGCCAGCAGAGGACAGGGTGCGGGTACTGAAGCTTTCTTT. This gives the protein CASRGQGAGTEAFF.